The T cell receptor beta chain described here comes from a study of T cell responses to AZD1222 COVID-19 vaccine. Whole-study findings and limits: Clonal diversity was possibly underestimated; the donors were predominantly white British and more often female. Two doses of AZD1222 preceded a rise in Spike-specific TCR breadth and depth.

The repertoire was sequenced with immunoSEQ multiplex PCR; TCRdb's copy has only in-frame clones and lacks some. In the table there are around 150,000 clones, roughly 92% of which are singletons. Second doses that came at about 4 or about 12 weeks were put together. Points on this clone: Its target is not known.

The specimen was peripheral blood, collected 28 days after the second AZD1222 dose. The sequence came from an adult who received the AZD1222 COVID-19 vaccine.

The CDR3 region is CASRQSGYTEAFF. DNA for the CDR3: TGTGCCAGCAGGCAGAGTGGGTACACTGAAGCTTTCTTT. The J gene is TRBJ1-1, the V gene TRBV7-2; D is unresolved. The germline V and J ends were trimmed by 6 bases and 3 bases, with 11 bases remaining between them. CDR1 is SGHTA, CDR2 FQGNSA, per germline. The CDR3 runs 13 residues.